Reported below is one T cell receptor beta chain. Its specificity is unknown. Time point denoted: cycle 4 day 1 (C4D1), after 5 to 7 weeks of nivolumab. All patients experienced relapse after autologous stem cell transplantation, and brentuximab vedotin exposure was variable. Negative magnetic selection isolated CD4+ T cells from thawed PBMCs. Sequenced by immunoSEQ multiplex PCR; TCRdb stores in-frame clones only, minus some. The sample contains roughly 30,000 clones, around 80% of which appear only once. V was trimmed by 0 bases and J by 0 bases, leaving 9 bases between them. Germline assignment: CDR1 GTSNPN and CDR2 SVGIG (reference sequence). The CDR3 covers 15 residues. The record originates from a study of PD-1 blockade in classical Hodgkin lymphoma. Whole-study findings and limits: Exclusion applied to patients who initiated nivolumab less than 1 year following ASCT. Those achieving complete response showed baseline diversity like newly diagnosed patients. Possibly reflecting disease activity or prior therapy, repertoire differences have causes that remain undefined. Whereas CD4+ TCR diversity had risen significantly by C4D1, CD8+ TCR diversity had not.

The receptor was derived from a human donor with classical Hodgkin lymphoma. The sequences come from CD4+ T cells from blood, collected before the fourth cycle of nivolumab. The chain has TRBV30 and TRBJ1-5; D unresolved. CDR3 coding DNA: TGTGCCTGGAGTGTAAGCAGCATTAGCAATCAGCCCCAGCATTTT. It specifies CAWSVSSISNQPQHF.